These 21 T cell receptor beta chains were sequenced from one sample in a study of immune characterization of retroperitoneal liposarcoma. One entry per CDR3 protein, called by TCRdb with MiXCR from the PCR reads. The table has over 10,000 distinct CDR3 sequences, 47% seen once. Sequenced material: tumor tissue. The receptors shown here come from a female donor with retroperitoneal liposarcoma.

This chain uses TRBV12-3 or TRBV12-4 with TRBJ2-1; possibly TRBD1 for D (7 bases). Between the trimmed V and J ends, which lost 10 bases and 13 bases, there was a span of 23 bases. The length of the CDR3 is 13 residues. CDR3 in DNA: TGTGCCACCCGCCAGGGGGAGGAGGAGACCCAGTTCTTC. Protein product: CATRQGEEETQFF.

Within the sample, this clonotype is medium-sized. CDR3 loop: CASSLGMYNEQFF. The CDR3 coding sequence is TGTGCCAGCAGCTTAGGCATGTACAATGAGCAGTTCTTC. The chain couples TRBV7-2 to TRBJ2-1; D ambiguous. The V end was cut by 1 base, the J end by 4 bases, with 5 bases between. Germline values: CDR1 SGHTA, CDR2 FQGNSA. CDR3 length: 13 amino acids.

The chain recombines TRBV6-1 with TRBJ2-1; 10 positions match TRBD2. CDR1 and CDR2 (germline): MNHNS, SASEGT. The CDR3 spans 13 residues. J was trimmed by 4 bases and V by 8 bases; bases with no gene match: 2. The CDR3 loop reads CASPAGGYNEQFF. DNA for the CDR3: TGTGCCAGCCCAGCGGGGGGGTACAATGAGCAGTTCTTC.

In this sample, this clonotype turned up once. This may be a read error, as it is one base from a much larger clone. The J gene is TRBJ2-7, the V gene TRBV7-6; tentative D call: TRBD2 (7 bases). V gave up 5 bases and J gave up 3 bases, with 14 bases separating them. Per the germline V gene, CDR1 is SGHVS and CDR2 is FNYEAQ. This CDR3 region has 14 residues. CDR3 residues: CASSRTRGSYEQYF. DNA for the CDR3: TGTGCCAGCAGCCGGACTAGGGGGAGCTACGAGCAGTACTTC. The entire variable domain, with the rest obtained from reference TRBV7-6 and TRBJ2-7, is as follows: GAGVSQSPRYKVTKRGQDVALRCDPISGHVSLYWYRQALGQGPEFLTYFNYEAQQDKSGLPNDRFSAERPEGSISTLTIQRTEQRDSAMYRCASSRTRGSYEQYFGPGTRLTVT.

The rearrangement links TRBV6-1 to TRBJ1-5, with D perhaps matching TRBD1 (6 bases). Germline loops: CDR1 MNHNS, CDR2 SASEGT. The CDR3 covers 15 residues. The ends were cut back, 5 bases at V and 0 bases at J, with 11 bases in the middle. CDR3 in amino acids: CASSLQGFSNQPQHF. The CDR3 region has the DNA TGTGCCAGCAGTTTACAGGGATTTAGCAATCAGCCCCAGCATTTT.

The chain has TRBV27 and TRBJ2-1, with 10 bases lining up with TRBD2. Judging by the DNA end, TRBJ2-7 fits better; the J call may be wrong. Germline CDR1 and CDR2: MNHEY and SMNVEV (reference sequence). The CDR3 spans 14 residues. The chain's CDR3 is CASKFTSGKYEQYF. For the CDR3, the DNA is TGTGCCAGCAAATTCACTAGCGGGAAATACGAGCAGTACTTC.

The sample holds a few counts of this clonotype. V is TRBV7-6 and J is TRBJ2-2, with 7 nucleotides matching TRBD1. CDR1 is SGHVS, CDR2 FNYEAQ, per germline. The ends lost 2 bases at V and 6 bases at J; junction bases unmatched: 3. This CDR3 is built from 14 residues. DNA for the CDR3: TGTGCCAGCAGCTTACCGACAGGGCCCGGGGAGCTGTTTTTT. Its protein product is CASSLPTGPGELFF.

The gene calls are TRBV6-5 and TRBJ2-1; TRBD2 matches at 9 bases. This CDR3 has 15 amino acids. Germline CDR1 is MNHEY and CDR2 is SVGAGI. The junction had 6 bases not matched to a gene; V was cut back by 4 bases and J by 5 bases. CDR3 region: CASSSGVAGDNEQFF. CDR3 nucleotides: TGTGCCAGCAGTTCCGGAGTAGCGGGAGACAATGAGCAGTTCTTC.

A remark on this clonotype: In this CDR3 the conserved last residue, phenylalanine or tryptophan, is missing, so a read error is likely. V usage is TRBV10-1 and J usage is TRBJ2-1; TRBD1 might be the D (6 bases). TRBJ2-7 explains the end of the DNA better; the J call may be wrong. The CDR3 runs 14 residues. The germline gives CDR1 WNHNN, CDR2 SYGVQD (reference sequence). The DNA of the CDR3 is TGCGCCAGCAGTGAGGCAGGGGCCCCCTACGAGCAGTACTGC. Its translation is CASSEAGAPYEQYC.

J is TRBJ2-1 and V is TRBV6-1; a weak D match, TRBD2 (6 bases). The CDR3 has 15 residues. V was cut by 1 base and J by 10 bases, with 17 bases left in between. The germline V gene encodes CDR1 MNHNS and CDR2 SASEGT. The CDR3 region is CASSEVSGGPYEQFF. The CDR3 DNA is TGTGCCAGCAGTGAAGTGAGCGGAGGGCCCTACGAGCAGTTCTTC.

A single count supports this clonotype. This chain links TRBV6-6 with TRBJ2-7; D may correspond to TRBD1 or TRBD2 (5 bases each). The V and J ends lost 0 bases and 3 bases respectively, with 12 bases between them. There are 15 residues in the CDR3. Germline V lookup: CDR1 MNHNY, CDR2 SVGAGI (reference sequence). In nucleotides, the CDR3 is TGTGCCAGCAGTTACTCGATGTGGGACGGCTACGAGCAGTACTTC. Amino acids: CASSYSMWDGYEQYF.

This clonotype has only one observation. The CDR3 is CASGDNPYEQYF. The CDR3 DNA reads as TGTGCCAGCGGGGACAATCCCTACGAGCAGTACTTC. The rearrangement joins TRBV25-1 to TRBJ2-7, with D perhaps matching TRBD1 (6 bases). Per the germline V gene, CDR1 is MGHDK and CDR2 is SYGVNS. V dropped 8 bases and J dropped 2 bases, with 10 bases sitting between them. The CDR3 runs to 12 residues.

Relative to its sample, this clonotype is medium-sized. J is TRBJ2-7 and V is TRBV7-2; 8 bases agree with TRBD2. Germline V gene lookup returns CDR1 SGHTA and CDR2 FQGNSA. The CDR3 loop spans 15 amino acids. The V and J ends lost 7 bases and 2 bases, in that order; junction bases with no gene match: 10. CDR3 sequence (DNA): TGTGCCAGCAATCCGGGGGGGACCATAACCTACGAGCAGTACTTC. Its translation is CASNPGGTITYEQYF.

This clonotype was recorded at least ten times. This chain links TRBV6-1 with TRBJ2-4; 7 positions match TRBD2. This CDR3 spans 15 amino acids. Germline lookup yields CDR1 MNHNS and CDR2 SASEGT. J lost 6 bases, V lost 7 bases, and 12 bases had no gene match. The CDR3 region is CASTREGTPGNIQYF. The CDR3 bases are TGTGCCAGCACTAGGGAGGGGACGCCGGGAAACATTCAGTACTTC.

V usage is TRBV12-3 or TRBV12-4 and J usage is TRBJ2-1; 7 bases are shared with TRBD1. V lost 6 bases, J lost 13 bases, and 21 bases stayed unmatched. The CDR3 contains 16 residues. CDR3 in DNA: TGTGCCAGCAGCATAAACCGGGGCAGGGGGATTCAGACCCAGTTCTTC. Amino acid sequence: CASSINRGRGIQTQFF.

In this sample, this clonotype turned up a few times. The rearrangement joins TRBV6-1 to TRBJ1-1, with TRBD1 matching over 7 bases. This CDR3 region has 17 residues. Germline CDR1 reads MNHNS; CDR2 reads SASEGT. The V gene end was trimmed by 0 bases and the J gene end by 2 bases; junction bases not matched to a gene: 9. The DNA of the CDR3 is TGTGCCAGCAGTGAAGCTGTGTGGGACAGCCTTAACACTGAAGCTTTCTTT. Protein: CASSEAVWDSLNTEAFF.

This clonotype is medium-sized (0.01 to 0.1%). The DNA of the CDR3 is TGTGCCAGCAGGATGTACACTAGCGGGAGAATCTACGAGCAGTACTTC. It is translated as CASRMYTSGRIYEQYF. The chain recombines TRBV7-8 with TRBJ2-7; 11 nucleotides match TRBD2. Germline V gene lookup returns CDR1 SGHVS and CDR2 FQNEAQ. This CDR3 comprises 16 residues. The V and J ends lost 6 bases and 3 bases, in that order; junction bases with no gene match: 10. Drawing the rest from reference TRBV7-8 and TRBJ2-7, the complete variable domain is GAGVSQSPRYKVAKRGQDVALRCDPISGHVSLFWYQQALGQGPEFLTYFQNEAQLDKSGLPSDRFFAERPEGSVSTLKIQRTQQEDSAVYLCASRMYTSGRIYEQYFGPGTRLTVT.

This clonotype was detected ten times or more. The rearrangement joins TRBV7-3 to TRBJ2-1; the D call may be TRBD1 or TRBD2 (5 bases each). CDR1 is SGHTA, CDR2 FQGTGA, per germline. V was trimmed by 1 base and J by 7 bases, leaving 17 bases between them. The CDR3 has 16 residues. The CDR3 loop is CASSLMGVAGWNEQFF. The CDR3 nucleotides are TGTGCCAGCAGCTTAATGGGGGTAGCAGGTTGGAATGAGCAGTTCTTC.

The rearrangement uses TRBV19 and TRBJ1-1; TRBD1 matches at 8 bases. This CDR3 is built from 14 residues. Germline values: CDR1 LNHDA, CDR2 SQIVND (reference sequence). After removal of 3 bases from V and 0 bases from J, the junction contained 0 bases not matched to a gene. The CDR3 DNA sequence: TGTGCCAGTAGTATCAGGGGGCTGAACACTGAAGCTTTCTTT. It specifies CASSIRGLNTEAFF.

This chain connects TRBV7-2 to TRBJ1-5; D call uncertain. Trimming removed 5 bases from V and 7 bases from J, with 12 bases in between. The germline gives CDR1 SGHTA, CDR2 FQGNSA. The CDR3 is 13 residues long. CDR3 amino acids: CASSISVRQPQHF. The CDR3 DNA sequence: TGTGCCAGCAGCATCTCAGTCAGGCAGCCCCAGCATTTT.

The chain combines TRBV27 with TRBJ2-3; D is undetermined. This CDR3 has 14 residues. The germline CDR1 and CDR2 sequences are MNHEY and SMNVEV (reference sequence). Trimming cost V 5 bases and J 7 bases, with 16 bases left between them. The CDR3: CASSPSALRNTQYF. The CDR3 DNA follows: TGTGCCAGCAGTCCCTCCGCGCTCAGAAATACGCAGTATTTT.